This TCR beta chain derives from a study of T cell repertoires in cytomegalovirus infection. For the study at large: A matching HLA type, together with CMV infection, was signaled by public TCR beta signatures.

The CDR3 is 18 amino acids. Deletions cut 1 base from V and 4 bases from J, with 23 bases between. General study findings and limits: Dominant in the ex vivo response were TCR beta clonotypes restricted by HLA-C and specific for CMV. The cumulative frequency of public TCR beta families identified carriers of CMV plus the relevant HLA.

MiXCR, applied by TCRdb to the reads, yields one record per CDR3 protein. This sample has 100,000 to 150,000 distinct CDR3 sequences, with under 30% found just once. The table lists this clonotype with many counts. What it binds is not known. The chain employs TRBV12-3 or TRBV12-4 and TRBJ2-7; the D gene is possibly TRBD1 (6 bases). Sequencing was performed on PBMCs, sequenced either directly or after in vitro stimulation (not recorded which). This TCR derives from a human donor in good health (CMV status not recorded). Some clones in this sample may be carry-over from other donors' samples. The CDR3 reads CASSLVWTANFWDYEQYF. The CDR3 bases are TGTGCCAGCAGTTTAGTCTGGACAGCTAACTTTTGGGATTACGAGCAGTACTTC.